The 15 T cell receptor beta chains given below trace back to one sample, sequenced in a study of T cells in Graves' hyperthyroidism and ophthalmopathy. Amplified TCR beta CDR3 regions came from RNA transcripts. RT-PCR in the first round (using the HTBI primer set) targeted the TCR CDR3. A single record per CDR3 protein comes from TCRdb applying MiXCR to the multiplex PCR reads. This table has almost 500,000 distinct CDR3 sequences, about 20% appearing once. The sequenced sample consisted of blood. All receptors come from a woman aged 70 to 79 with Graves' ophthalmopathy.

The chain uses TRBV30 and TRBJ2-5, with 7 bases lining up with TRBD1. V gave up 4 bases and J gave up 1 base; unmatched junction bases: 6. The CDR3 loop spans 14 amino acids. Germline CDR1 GTSNPN, CDR2 SVGIG (reference sequence). CDR3 sequence reads: CAWISTGSQETQYF. The CDR3 DNA is TGTGCCTGGATTTCGACAGGGAGCCAAGAGACCCAGTACTTC.

This rearrangement joins TRBV7-3 to TRBJ2-3, with TRBD1 identical over 7 bases. There are 15 residues in the CDR3. The germline gives CDR1 SGHTA, CDR2 FQGTGA. V lost 5 bases to trimming and J lost 2 bases; unmatched junction nucleotides: 7. CDR3 loop: CASSLGTAFTDTQYF. The DNA for the CDR3 is TGTGCCAGCAGCCTCGGGACAGCATTCACAGATACGCAGTATTTT.

This clonotype has just a few counts. This chain joins TRBV20-1 and TRBJ2-3; TRBD1 aligns across 8 bases. The CDR3 totals 13 residues. Losses at the gene ends were 4 bases for V and 2 bases for J; bases not matched to a gene: 2. Germline lookup yields CDR1 DFQATT and CDR2 SNEGSKA (reference sequence). In nucleotides, the CDR3 is TGCAGTGCTAACAGGGGGTTCACAGATACGCAGTATTTT. This gives the protein CSANRGFTDTQYF.

The CDR3 is CSADRGRQETQYF. The DNA for the CDR3 is TGCAGTGCTGACAGGGGACGGCAAGAGACCCAGTACTTC. The chain is built from TRBV20-1 and TRBJ2-5, with 8 nucleotides matching TRBD1. There are 13 residues in the CDR3. The trim removed 5 bases at V and 2 bases at J, leaving 4 bases unmatched. CDR1 is DFQATT, CDR2 SNEGSKA, per germline (reference sequence).

Note on this clonotype: The germline gene is not matched at one end of the junction; a read error may be the cause. The V and J genes are TRBV7-7 and TRBJ2-2, with a weak D call TRBD1 (6 bases). Germline values: CDR1 SSHAT, CDR2 FNYEAQ (reference sequence). This CDR3 spans 14 amino acids. The CDR3 sequence is CASIRTANTGELFF. The CDR3 bases are TGTGCTAGCATCCGGACAGCCAACACCGGGGAGCTGTTTTTT.

This clonotype was observed a few times. The chain links TRBV30 to TRBJ1-2; D call uncertain. Germline V gene sequence: CDR1 GTSNPN, CDR2 SVGIG (reference sequence). The CDR3 totals 12 residues. V was clipped by 3 bases and J by 4 bases, with 9 bases between them. The CDR3 region has the DNA TGTGCCTGGAGCCAGTCTACCTATGGCTACACCTTC. It codes for CAWSQSTYGYTF.

In this sample, this clonotype turned up a few times. The chain employs TRBV20-1 and TRBJ1-2, with 9 bases matching TRBD1. The CDR3 contains 18 residues. Germline CDR1 is DFQATT and CDR2 is SNEGSKA (reference sequence). The V and J ends lost 1 base and 8 bases, in that order; junction bases with no gene match: 20. CDR3 in amino acids: CSARVSRPGQGVFRGYTF. The CDR3 DNA is TGCAGTGCTAGAGTGTCTCGTCCGGGACAGGGAGTATTTCGGGGCTACACCTTC.

The chain couples TRBV5-1 to TRBJ2-1; perhaps TRBD2 as D (6 bases). V lost 1 base and J 9 bases, leaving 11 bases between the germline ends. CDR3 length equals 13 residues. Germline assignment: CDR1 SGHRS and CDR2 YFSETQ. Here the CDR3 DNA reads TGCGCCAGCAGCTTGACGCTAGCGCCTGAGCAGTTCTTC. The encoded protein is CASSLTLAPEQFF.

This clonotype was seen repeatedly, ten times or more. The chain recombines TRBV6-1 with TRBJ2-7; D is undetermined. V shed 6 bases and J shed 3 bases, with 9 bases lying between them. The germline V gene encodes CDR1 MNHNS and CDR2 SASEGT. The CDR3 is made up of 12 amino acids. The CDR3 loop is CASRETHYEQYF. For the CDR3, the DNA is TGTGCCAGCAGGGAGACTCACTACGAGCAGTACTTC.

To note about this clonotype: Possible read error: a much larger clone is one base away. V and J are TRBV12-3 or TRBV12-4 and TRBJ1-1; D unresolved. The CDR3 sequence is 14 residues long. The V and J ends lost 5 bases and 3 bases respectively, with 13 bases between them. The CDR3 protein is CASSELEGHTEAFF. CDR3 in DNA: TGTGCCAGCAGTGAGTTGGAGGGCCACACTGAAGCTTTCTTT.

This clonotype showed up many times. The chain is built from TRBV5-1 and TRBJ1-1; D gene unclear. The CDR3 has 14 amino acids. V lost 2 bases and J lost 5, with 13 bases in between. Germline V gene lookup returns CDR1 SGHRS and CDR2 YFSETQ. The CDR3 loop is CASSFRVRETEAFF. The DNA for the CDR3 is TGCGCCAGCAGCTTCCGGGTTCGGGAGACTGAAGCTTTCTTT.

The chain is built from TRBV19 and TRBJ2-1; D not certain. There are 15 residues in the CDR3. Germline values: CDR1 LNHDA, CDR2 SQIVND (reference sequence). Trimming cost V 3 bases and J 0 bases, with 9 bases left between them. The CDR3 DNA follows: TGTGCCAGTAGTATGTACATAAGCTCCTACAATGAGCAGTTCTTC. It encodes CASSMYISSYNEQFF.

This sequence joins TRBV6-2 or TRBV6-3 and TRBJ1-4; no clear D. This CDR3 has 14 residues. Trimming removed 8 bases at V and 7 bases at J, with 17 bases between. Germline CDR1 reads MNHEY; CDR2 reads SVGEGT. CDR3 bases: TGTGCCAGCGTCTACCGGGAGGGCGGTGAAAAACTGTTTTTT. Protein sequence: CASVYREGGEKLFF.

The chain couples TRBV2 to TRBJ1-6; no definite D call. The V end lost 1 base, the J end lost 6 bases, and 10 bases lay between the germline ends. Per the germline V gene, CDR1 is SNHLY and CDR2 is FYNNEI. The CDR3 has 15 amino acids. The CDR3 sequence: CASSEDWALNSPLHF. The CDR3 region has the DNA TGTGCCAGCAGTGAAGATTGGGCGCTTAATTCACCCCTCCACTTT.

This clonotype turned up a few times. The chain uses TRBV28 and TRBJ2-7; no reliable D call. The CDR3 sequence is 13 residues long. From germline, CDR1 is MDHEN and CDR2 SYDVKM. Trimming removed 2 bases at V and 6 bases at J, with 11 bases between. CDR3: CASSLSWGSEQYF. The CDR3 DNA reads TGTGCCAGCAGTTTAAGTTGGGGTTCCGAGCAGTACTTC.